This T cell receptor (beta chain) was sequenced for a study of cytomegalovirus exposure and HLA in healthy donors. Overall study results and limits: Most TCR sequences proved rare, with some public TCRs found in many donors. Previously analyzed data showed that most TCR beta V segments were productive at a frequency of about 90% or about 30%.

V was clipped by 1 base and J by 2 bases, with 10 bases between them. Germline-derived CDR1 and CDR2 are SGHVS and FQNEAQ. The CDR3 is 15 residues long. PCR primers comprised 60 Vbeta and 13 Jbeta primers. In the original analysis: Later analysis identified 80 million to 85 million unique TCR beta chains, about 11 million shared. Sequencing used immunoSEQ multiplex PCR; TCRdb keeps in-frame clones, though not all of them. The DNA gave D and trimming, while V, J and clone size come from that table. The table for this sample gives approximately 40,000 clones. Comment on this clone: Its specificity is unknown.

The receptor comes from a human donor in good health. The chain recombines TRBV7-8 with TRBJ2-3; D is perhaps TRBD1 (5 bases). Sequencing was done on a sample of PBMCs. Here the CDR3 DNA reads TGTGCCAGCAGCTTAGGGGGCAGCTACACAGATACGCAGTATTTT. It encodes CASSLGGSYTDTQYF.